Sequencing of this T cell receptor (beta chain) was carried out in a study of T-cell reconstitution after alpha-beta-depleted transplantation in children. Study-wide results and limits: Day-60 TCRbeta diversity that was high in some patients was derived from surviving recipient T cells and thymic progenitors. When one year had passed after transplant, most T-cell counts and diversity came from newly produced T cells. By about two months after transplant, alpha-beta T cells reportedly arose from several hundred graft clones that had expanded.

It was with unique molecular identifiers that the TCRbeta library was prepared. TCRdb independently ran MiXCR on the PCR reads; one entry per CDR3 protein. The repertoire holds just over 950,000 distinct CDR3 sequences, with about 29% as singletons. CDR1 and CDR2 from the germline V gene are MGHRA and YSYEKL. Germline trimming cut 2 bases from V and 0 bases from J; bases unmatched to any gene: 7. The CDR3 extends over 17 amino acids. Remarks on this clonotype: Its matching antigen is unknown.

J is TRBJ2-1 and V is TRBV4-1; 7 nucleotides line up with TRBD2. Sequences were derived from PBMCs, mostly from graft donor cells, sampled 360 days after TCRalphabeta/CD19-depleted stem cell transplant. This receptor was identified in a boy younger than two who had a stem cell transplant for SCID, so the T cells may come from the graft donor. The CDR3 DNA follows: TGCGCCAGCAGCCAATTTGGGACTACAATCTCCTACAATGAGCAGTTCTTC. Translated, it gives CASSQFGTTISYNEQFF.